This T cell receptor beta chain was sequenced during a study of T cell responses to AZD1222 COVID-19 vaccine. Study-wide context: Second-dose timings of about 4 or about 12 weeks were pooled.

The assay was immunoSEQ multiplex PCR, and TCRdb's table has in-frame clones only and misses some. The data show 110,000 or so clones, around 90% seen once. To note about this clone: Its target is not known.

Findings and limits, study-wide: Among spike-specific TCRs, nearly half reportedly target unmutated variant regions. It was only a handful of AZD1222 recipients who were seropositive at baseline. Clonal diversity may have been underestimated in mostly white British donors.

Germline V gives CDR1 MDHEN, CDR2 SYDVKM. Trimming removed 6 bases at V and 1 base at J, with 12 bases between. The CDR3 is 14 residues long. The chain employs TRBV28 and TRBJ1-2; D uncertain. The sequences come from peripheral blood, collected on day 0 of AZD1222 vaccination. This TCR derives from an adult in good health. The chain's CDR3 is CASSPEQSNYGYTF. CDR3 nucleotides: TGTGCCAGCAGCCCCGAACAGAGTAACTATGGCTACACCTTC.